Presented here are 9 T cell receptor beta chains from one specimen sequenced in a study of T cells in Graves' hyperthyroidism and ophthalmopathy. Amplified TCR beta CDR3 regions derived from RNA transcripts. RT-PCR in the first round (using the HTBI primer set) targeted the TCR CDR3. TCRdb recomputed calls from the multiplex PCR reads with MiXCR, one row per CDR3 protein. Among more than 350,000 distinct CDR3 sequences listed, about 16% were seen once. The sequencing input was blood. The receptor source for this set is a young woman with Graves' hyperthyroidism.

J is TRBJ1-2 and V is TRBV10-2, with 10 positions matching TRBD1. Germline V lookup: CDR1 WSHSY, CDR2 SAAADI. The CDR3 totals 16 residues. J lost 4 bases, V lost 6 bases, and 11 bases had no gene match. The DNA of the CDR3 is TGCGCCAGCAGGATCCGAACGGGACAGGGGACCTATGGCTACACCTTC. As protein: CASRIRTGQGTYGYTF.

V and J are TRBV18 and TRBJ2-7; 10 nucleotides agree with TRBD2. The CDR3 contains 14 residues. Germline loops: CDR1 KGHSH, CDR2 LQKENI. V shed 4 bases, J shed 3 bases, and the junction held 3 bases outside the gene matches. The CDR3 here is CASSQREGNYEQYF. DNA for the CDR3: TGTGCCAGCTCACAGCGGGAGGGGAACTACGAGCAGTACTTC.

This clonotype was seen a few times. One junction end disagrees with the germline gene, perhaps due to a read error. The chain links TRBV28 to TRBJ1-4, with 11 bases that match TRBD1. CDR1 is MDHEN, CDR2 SYDVKM, per germline. The CDR3 has 15 residues. Here the CDR3 reads CASSPRTGGDEELFF. CDR3 nucleotides: TGTGCCAGCAGCCCCCGGACAGGGGGCGATGAAGAACTGTTTTTT.

This clonotype occurred many times. The chain has TRBV18 and TRBJ1-1; possible D gene TRBD1, 5 bases. The germline gives CDR1 KGHSH, CDR2 LQKENI. The CDR3 loop spans 16 amino acids. Trimming shortened V by 0 bases and J by 1 base, and 12 bases separated the two germline ends. CDR3 DNA sequence: TGTGCCAGCTCACCACCATTGGGACTCAGGAACACTGAAGCTTTCTTT. The encoded protein is CASSPPLGLRNTEAFF.

This chain links TRBV28 with TRBJ2-5; maybe TRBD1 (6 bases). The CDR3 length is 15 residues. V lost 2 bases, J lost 5 bases, and 15 bases lay in between. Germline V gives CDR1 MDHEN, CDR2 SYDVKM. This CDR3 reads CASSLMGAVKETQYF. CDR3 sequence (DNA): TGTGCCAGCAGTTTAATGGGGGCCGTGAAGGAGACCCAGTACTTC.

This clonotype was counted at least ten times. The chain couples TRBV28 to TRBJ1-2, with D perhaps TRBD1 (6 bases). This CDR3 comprises 15 residues. Trimming shortened V by 7 bases and J by 6 bases, and 21 bases separated the two germline ends. Germline V gives CDR1 MDHEN, CDR2 SYDVKM. CDR3 loop: CASMLTTGQWDGYTF. The CDR3 bases are TGTGCCAGCATGCTAACGACAGGCCAGTGGGATGGCTACACCTTC.

The table lists this clonotype with a few counts. This may arise from a read error, as a much more abundant clone is one base away. CDR3 loop: CASSYPGTNTEAFF. The DNA of the CDR3 is TGTGCCAGCAGTTACCCAGGGACGAACACTGAAGCTTTCTTT. The chain recombines TRBV6-6 with TRBJ1-1, with D perhaps TRBD1 (5 bases). Germline V gene data show CDR1 as MNHNY and CDR2 as SVGAGI (reference sequence). Trimming stripped 2 bases from V and 1 base from J, with 8 bases between. The CDR3 is 14 residues long.

This clonotype showed up many times. CDR3 residues: CASSSKTAGDIGLPADTQYF. CDR3 coding DNA: TGTGCCAGCAGTTCGAAAACGGCAGGGGATATCGGACTACCGGCAGATACGCAGTATTTT. V usage is TRBV2 and J usage is TRBJ2-3; possibly TRBD1 or TRBD2 for D (6 bases each). The germline CDR1 and CDR2 sequences are SNHLY and FYNNEI. The CDR3 is 20 amino acids. V was shortened by 5 bases and J by 4 bases, with 31 bases between the two germline ends.

The J gene is TRBJ2-5, the V gene TRBV28; a possible D gene is TRBD2 (7 bases). Trimming removed 5 bases at V and 5 bases at J, with 18 bases between. Germline V lookup: CDR1 MDHEN, CDR2 SYDVKM. CDR3 length: 15 amino acids. Here the CDR3 reads CASSTGLVGGETQYF. CDR3 nucleotide sequence: TGTGCCAGCAGTACCGGACTAGTAGGGGGGGAGACCCAGTACTTC.